One and the same sample provided the 15 T cell receptor beta chains below, sequenced in a study of T-cell memory formation after mild COVID-19. TCRdb independently ran MiXCR on the 5' RACE reads; one entry per CDR3 protein. The sample includes approximately 210,000 distinct CDR3 sequences, around 17% seen only once; the top ten take roughly 2.4%. Input material: PBMCs or a T cell subset sorted from them (not recorded which). The origin of the receptors is an adult woman who had mild COVID-19 (a few samples of this study predate the infection). Cell type and time point are not known.

This clonotype turned up a few times. This chain uses TRBV30 with TRBJ2-3; perhaps D is TRBD1 or TRBD2 (5 bases each). The CDR3 runs to 16 residues. Germline V CDR1 and CDR2: GTSNPN, SVGIG (reference sequence). The V end lost 7 bases, the J end lost 5 bases, and 25 bases lay between the germline ends. CDR3 nucleotide sequence: TGTGCCTTCTTTCATCGTCGTCGGGGCGGCGGAGATACGCAGTATTTT. This encodes CAFFHRRRGGGDTQYF.

The chain is built from TRBV13 and TRBJ2-1, with TRBD2 matching 9 bases. Germline trimming cut 3 bases from V and 10 bases from J; bases unmatched to any gene: 7. CDR3 length: 14 residues. Per the germline V gene, CDR1 is PRHDT and CDR2 is FYEKMQ (reference sequence). CDR3 nucleotides: TGTGCCAGCAGCTTTAGCGGGGGATTTAGCGAGCAGTTCTTC. Amino acid sequence: CASSFSGGFSEQFF.

This sequence joins TRBV12-3 or TRBV12-4 and TRBJ2-1; D call uncertain. This CDR3 spans 17 amino acids. V was pared by 0 bases and J by 6 bases, with 18 bases between. The CDR3 nucleotides are TGTGCCAGCAGTTTAGCTGCCCATTTTGCCAACCGCAATGAGCAGTTCTTC. Residues: CASSLAAHFANRNEQFF.

This clonotype was observed a few times. V and J are TRBV12-3 or TRBV12-4 and TRBJ2-7, with 7 nucleotides matching TRBD1. The V gene end was trimmed by 6 bases and the J gene end by 4 bases; junction bases not matched to a gene: 9. CDR3 length equals 14 residues. This CDR3 reads CASSPGTATYEQYF. In DNA form, the CDR3 reads TGTGCCAGCAGCCCCGGGACAGCAACTTACGAGCAGTACTTC.

The sample holds many counts of this clonotype. The gene calls are TRBV19 and TRBJ2-2, with D possibly matching TRBD2 (7 bases). V shed 3 bases and J shed 7 bases, with 12 bases lying between them. CDR1 is LNHDA, CDR2 SQIVND, per germline (reference sequence). The CDR3 length is 14 residues. CDR3 sequence reads: CASSMGGQLGELFF. For the CDR3, the DNA is TGTGCCAGTAGTATGGGGGGGCAACTCGGGGAGCTGTTTTTT.

This clonotype was counted a few times. The rearrangement joins TRBV30 to TRBJ1-1; the D gene is possibly TRBD1 (6 bases). Germline CDR1 reads GTSNPN; CDR2 reads SVGIG (reference sequence). V was cut by 5 bases and J by 3 bases, with 7 bases left in between. The CDR3 length is 11 residues. This chain's CDR3 is CAWGGDTEAFF. The DNA for the CDR3 is TGTGCCTGGGGGGGCGACACTGAAGCTTTCTTT.

This clonotype was found a few times. This chain links TRBV19 with TRBJ2-1; 11 bases align to TRBD2. The CDR3 is 15 residues long. Trimming removed 5 bases from V and 6 bases from J; junction bases left unmatched: 6. Germline loops: CDR1 LNHDA, CDR2 SQIVND (reference sequence). CDR3 region: CASSPPGLAANEQFF. The CDR3 nucleotides read TGTGCCAGTAGTCCACCGGGACTAGCGGCCAATGAGCAGTTCTTC.

The sample holds a few counts of this clonotype. The genes are TRBV20-1 and TRBJ1-1, with D perhaps matching TRBD1 (5 bases). CDR1 and CDR2 from the germline V gene are DFQATT and SNEGSKA (reference sequence). The CDR3 is 14 residues long. V gave up 4 bases and J gave up 2 bases, with 14 bases separating them. The CDR3 spells CSAKDGRTNTEAFF. DNA of the CDR3: TGCAGTGCTAAAGACGGACGGACAAACACTGAAGCTTTCTTT.

V usage is TRBV2 and J usage is TRBJ2-7, with 8 bases fitting TRBD1. Germline V CDR1 and CDR2: SNHLY, FYNNEI. CDR3 length equals 13 residues. Unmatched junction bases numbered 4, after V lost 3 bases and J lost 6 bases. The chain's CDR3 is CASSDQGAGEQYF. CDR3 bases: TGTGCCAGCAGTGACCAGGGGGCGGGCGAGCAGTACTTC.

The rearrangement joins TRBV5-1 to TRBJ2-1, with D possibly being TRBD1 or TRBD2 (5 bases each). Trimming cost V 4 bases and J 0 bases, with 14 bases left between them. This CDR3 spans 16 amino acids. Germline loops: CDR1 SGHRS, CDR2 YFSETQ. This chain's CDR3 is CASSPLGQYSYNEQFF. Here the CDR3 DNA reads TGCGCCAGCAGCCCACTAGGACAATACTCCTACAATGAGCAGTTCTTC.

This clonotype has more than one count but fewer than ten. One end of the junction varies from germline; a read error may be responsible. The gene calls are TRBV11-2 and TRBJ2-1; 12 nucleotides line up with TRBD2. The CDR3 runs 15 residues. Germline CDR1 is SGHAT and CDR2 is FQNNGV. CDR3 region: CASSLVTSGRPEQFF. CDR3 sequence (DNA): TGTGCCAGCAGTTTAGTCACTAGCGGGAGGCCTGAGCAGTTCTTC.

This clonotype was picked up a small number of times. The rearrangement links TRBV7-9 to TRBJ1-2, with 8 bases fitting TRBD1. Germline V gene lookup returns CDR1 SEHNR and CDR2 FQNEAQ (reference sequence). This CDR3 is 15 amino acids long. V gave up 5 bases and J gave up 8 bases; unmatched junction bases: 13. CDR3 residues: CASSPSPGQGPGYTF. The CDR3 nucleotides are TGTGCCAGCAGCCCCTCACCTGGACAGGGCCCAGGCTACACCTTC. Full variable domain (rest looked up from reference TRBV7-9 and TRBJ1-2): DTGVSQNPRHKITKRGQNVTFRCDPISEHNRLYWYRQTLGQGPEFLTYFQNEAQLEKSRLLSDRFSAERPKGSFSTLEIQRTEQGDSAMYLCASSPSPGQGPGYTFGSGTRLTVV.

This clonotype occurred a few times. This chain connects TRBV25-1 to TRBJ1-5; D not resolved. Per the germline V gene, CDR1 is MGHDK and CDR2 is SYGVNS. Trimming cost V 4 bases and J 5 bases, with 6 bases left between them. This CDR3 comprises 12 residues. CDR3 region: CASSVRDQPQHF. DNA of the CDR3: TGTGCCAGCAGTGTGAGGGATCAGCCCCAGCATTTT.

This clonotype was picked up a small number of times. CDR3 DNA sequence: TGCAGTGCTAGGGGGAGTGGGGTAGGGGAAGAGACCCAGTACTTC. It translates to CSARGSGVGEETQYF. The chain carries TRBV20-1 and TRBJ2-5; D might be TRBD1 or TRBD2, each matching 5 bases. V shed 3 bases and J shed 3 bases, with 17 bases lying between them. Germline values: CDR1 DFQATT, CDR2 SNEGSKA (reference sequence). The CDR3 loop spans 15 amino acids.

The chain recombines TRBV6-1 with TRBJ1-2; weak D call: TRBD1 (6 bases). Germline CDR1 MNHNS, CDR2 SASEGT. The CDR3 is made up of 14 amino acids. V lost 0 bases to trimming and J lost 6 bases, with 11 bases between them. CDR3 in amino acids: CASSEAGQGNGYTF. For the CDR3, the DNA is TGTGCCAGCAGTGAAGCAGGGCAGGGGAATGGCTACACCTTC.